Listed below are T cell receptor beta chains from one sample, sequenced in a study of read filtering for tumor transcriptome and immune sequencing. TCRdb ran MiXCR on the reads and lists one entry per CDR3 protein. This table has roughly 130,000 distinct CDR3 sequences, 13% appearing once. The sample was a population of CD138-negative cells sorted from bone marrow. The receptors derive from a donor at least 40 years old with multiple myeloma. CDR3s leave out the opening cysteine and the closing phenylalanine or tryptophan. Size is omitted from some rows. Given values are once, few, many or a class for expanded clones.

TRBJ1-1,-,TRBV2,ASGQGRDTEAF
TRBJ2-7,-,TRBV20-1,SARDLDRDYGQY
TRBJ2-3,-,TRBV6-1,ASSEAFGRERRADTQY
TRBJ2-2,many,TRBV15,ATSRDSRWAGELF
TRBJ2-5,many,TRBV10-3,AISESGGEETQY
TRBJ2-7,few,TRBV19,ASSILPRTSRYEQY
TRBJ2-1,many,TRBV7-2,ASSLARGTAYNEQF
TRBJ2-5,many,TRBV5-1,ASSLVTDQETQY
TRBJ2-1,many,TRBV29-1,SVGTSSYNEQF
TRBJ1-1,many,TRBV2,ASSISGVTEAF
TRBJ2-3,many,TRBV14,ASSNWERTDTQY
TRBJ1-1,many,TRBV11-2,ASSQGTGGRTEAF
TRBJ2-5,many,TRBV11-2,ASSLGEYQETQY
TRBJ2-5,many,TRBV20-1,SARGGVGETQY
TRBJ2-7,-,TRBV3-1,ASSQGSREQY
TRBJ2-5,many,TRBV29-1,SGGLAGGTETQY
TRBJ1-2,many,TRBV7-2,ASSRRISQQGYGYT
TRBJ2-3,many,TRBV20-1,SAASTGLGTDTQY
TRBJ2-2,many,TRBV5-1,ASSLAPTATNTGELF
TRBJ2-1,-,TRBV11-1,ASSSGQGKDEQF
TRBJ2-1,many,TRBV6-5,ASSPLIAGVRDEQF
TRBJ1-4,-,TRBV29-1,SVGWGDEKLF
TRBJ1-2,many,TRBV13,AGWDRGNYGYT
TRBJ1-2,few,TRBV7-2,ASSLEGQGVGYT
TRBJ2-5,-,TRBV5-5,ASSQVVQETQY
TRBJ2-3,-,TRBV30,ARTRDPGLAEHTDTQY
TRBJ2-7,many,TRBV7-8,ASSIAYYEQY
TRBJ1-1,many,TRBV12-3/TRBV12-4,ASSSRFRQDTEAF
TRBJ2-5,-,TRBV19,ASSIPSGKEETQY
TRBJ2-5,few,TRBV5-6,ASNPERSRETQY
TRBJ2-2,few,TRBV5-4,ASSPPLGATGELF
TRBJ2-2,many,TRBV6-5,ASRGPGQPTYTGELF
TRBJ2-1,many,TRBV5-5,ASRLQPTSYNEQF
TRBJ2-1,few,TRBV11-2,ASSLDPGLDEQF
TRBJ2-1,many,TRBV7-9,ASKPGRPPSYNEQF
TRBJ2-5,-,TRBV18,ASSPGQGTETQY
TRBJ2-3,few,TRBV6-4,ASGQDFQDTQY
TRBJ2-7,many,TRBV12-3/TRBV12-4,ASSARNYEQY
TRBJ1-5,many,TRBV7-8,ASSLEVTDYQPQH
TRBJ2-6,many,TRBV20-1,SARVQGESGANVLT
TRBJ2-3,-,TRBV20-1,SARVPRFTDTQY
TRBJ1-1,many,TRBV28,ASGGGAGNTEAF
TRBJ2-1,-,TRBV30,AWAIGAMYNEQF
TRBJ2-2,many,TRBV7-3,ASSSERGELF
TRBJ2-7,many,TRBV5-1,ASSLAGTYEQY